These 23 T cell receptor beta chains were all obtained from the same sample, sequenced in a study of shared clonotypes between healthy human individuals. The method was immunoSEQ multiplex PCR; TCRdb's version includes in-frame clones alone and lacks a portion of them. Altogether around 500,000 clones are present, over 65% being singletons, with the ten largest covering about an eighth. The material sequenced was PBMCs. The source of these receptors is a woman aged 40 to 49 in good health. Some clones in this sample may be carry-over from other donors' samples.

Notes on this clone: A much larger clone sits a single nucleotide away, making a read error possible. V usage is TRBV6-4 and J usage is TRBJ2-3; D may be TRBD2 (5 bases). Germline V gene sequence: CDR1 MRHNA, CDR2 SNTAGT. The CDR3 totals 15 residues. CDR3 DNA: TGTGCCGGCAGTGTTTCATCCGGGGGCACAGATACGCAGTATTTT. Translated: CAGSVSSGGTDTQYF.

This clone was recorded once. The chain recombines TRBV7-2 with TRBJ2-1; D remains unclear. Germline V gene data show CDR1 as SGHTA and CDR2 as FQGNSA. There are 12 residues in the CDR3. V shed 2 bases and J shed 7 bases, with 6 bases lying between them. The CDR3 DNA is TGTGCCAGCAGCTTAACCAGAAATGAGCAGTTCTTC. Its protein product is CASSLTRNEQFF.

J is TRBJ2-1 and V is TRBV7-9, with D possibly being TRBD2 (6 bases). This CDR3 spans 16 amino acids. Germline V gene lookup returns CDR1 SEHNR and CDR2 FQNEAQ (reference sequence). Deletions cut 2 bases from V and 3 bases from J, with 14 bases between. This CDR3 reads CASSLRVSGDYNEQFF. In DNA, the CDR3 is TGTGCCAGCAGCTTAAGAGTCTCGGGGGACTACAATGAGCAGTTCTTC.

This clone was recorded at least ten times. The chain combines TRBV7-9 with TRBJ2-5; D not certain. The CDR3 totals 14 residues. Per the germline V gene, CDR1 is SEHNR and CDR2 is FQNEAQ (reference sequence). The V gene lost 3 bases and the J gene lost 0 bases, with 8 bases spanning the gap. CDR3 DNA: TGTGCCAGCAGCTTCTTTACCTACCAAGAGACCCAGTACTTC. This sequence encodes CASSFFTYQETQYF.

There are a few counts of this clone. The sample holds other DNA sequences that translate to the same CDR3. The chain joins TRBV7-2 to TRBJ1-1, with D perhaps matching TRBD1 (6 bases). The CDR3 loop spans 14 amino acids. Germline assignment: CDR1 SGHTA and CDR2 FQGNSA. V shed 6 bases and J shed 5 bases, with 16 bases lying between them. The DNA for the CDR3 is TGTGCCAGCAGTGGGCAGGGGCCGGGGACTGAAGCTTTCTTT. Amino acid sequence: CASSGQGPGTEAFF.

The J gene is TRBJ2-1, the V gene TRBV2; D gene ambiguous. V lost 1 base to trimming and J lost 10 bases, with 5 bases between them. The V gene's germline CDR1 is SNHLY and CDR2 FYNNEI. CDR3 size: 11 residues. The CDR3 DNA is TGTGCCAGCAGTGAAGGTTGGGAGCAGTTCTTC. It specifies CASSEGWEQFF.

The chain carries TRBV18 and TRBJ1-1; 10 nucleotides line up with TRBD1. The CDR3 runs 15 residues. In germline, CDR1 is KGHSH, CDR2 LQKENI. Trimming cost V 5 bases and J 3 bases; bases outside gene matches: 6. Written as DNA, the CDR3 is TGTGCCAGCTCAGGGAGGGACAGGGGCGACACTGAAGCTTTCTTT. Protein sequence: CASSGRDRGDTEAFF. The complete variable domain, with remaining parts taken from reference TRBV18 and TRBJ1-1, reads NAGVMQNPRHLVRRRGQEARLRCSPMKGHSHVYWYRQLPEEGLKFMVYLQKENIIDESGMPKERFSAEFPKEGPSILRIQQVVRGDSAAYFCASSGRDRGDTEAFFGQGTRLTVV.

V is TRBV2 and J is TRBJ2-7, with D possibly called TRBD1 or TRBD2 (5 bases each). Germline V gene sequence: CDR1 SNHLY, CDR2 FYNNEI. Trimming left V 6 bases short and J 2 bases short, with 17 bases between. The CDR3 contains 15 residues. The CDR3 protein is CASRGTPTGAYEQYF. The CDR3 bases are TGTGCCAGCAGGGGGACCCCGACCGGGGCCTACGAGCAGTACTTC. The whole variable domain, filled in from reference TRBV2 and TRBJ2-7, reads EPEVTQTPSHQVTQMGQEVILRCVPISNHLYFYWYRQILGQKVEFLVSFYNNEISEKSEIFDDQFSVERPDGSNFTLKIRSTKLEDSAMYFCASRGTPTGAYEQYFGPGTRLTVT.

The rearrangement uses TRBV30 and TRBJ1-6, with TRBD1 identical over 9 bases. This CDR3 region has 17 residues. Germline CDR1 reads GTSNPN; CDR2 reads SVGIG (reference sequence). The V segment lost 7 bases and the J segment 7 bases; nucleotides outside the gene matches: 17. CDR3 sequence (DNA): TGTGCCTCGGATCCGGGACAGGGAGGAAGGGGGAATTCACCCCTCCACTTT. Its translation: CASDPGQGGRGNSPLHF. Complete variable domain (other parts from reference TRBV30 and TRBJ1-6): SQTIHQWPATLVQPVGSPLSLECTVEGTSNPNLYWYRQAAGRGLQLLFYSVGIGQISSEVPQNLSASRPQDRQFILSSKKLLLSDSGFYLCASDPGQGGRGNSPLHFGNGTRLTVT.

This sequence joins TRBV7-3 and TRBJ2-6; 7 positions agree with TRBD1. The CDR3 contains 19 residues. V lost 5 bases, J lost 0 bases, and 13 bases stayed unmatched. Germline CDR1 is SGHTA and CDR2 is FQGTGA. CDR3 coding DNA: TGTGCCAGCAGCCCCTACACAGGGGTCCACCTCTCTGGGGCCAACGTCCTGACTTTC. Protein product: CASSPYTGVHLSGANVLTF.

The genes are TRBV4-1 and TRBJ2-1, with 10 bases that match TRBD2. This CDR3 has 16 residues. Germline values: CDR1 MGHRA, CDR2 YSYEKL. With V trimmed by 1 base and J by 7 bases, 7 bases remained unmatched. CDR3 region: CASSQVVLAGPNEQFF. DNA for the CDR3: TGCGCCAGCAGCCAAGTTGTACTAGCGGGACCTAATGAGCAGTTCTTC.

This clone has only a few counts. The chain employs TRBV6-6 and TRBJ2-7; 7 bases are shared with TRBD1. CDR3 length equals 14 residues. J lost 2 bases, V lost 7 bases, and 8 bases had no gene match. In germline, CDR1 is MNHNY, CDR2 SVGAGI (reference sequence). The CDR3 region has the DNA TGTGCCAGCATCAAGGGACAGTTGACCTACGAGCAGTACTTC. This translates into CASIKGQLTYEQYF.

The V call is TRBV5-6, the J call TRBJ1-1; perhaps TRBD1 as D (5 bases). The CDR3 is 14 amino acids. The germline V gene has CDR1 SGHDT and CDR2 YYEEEE. V dropped 2 bases and J dropped 3 bases, with 11 bases sitting between them. The CDR3 loop is CASSFGIGDTEAFF. The CDR3 DNA reads TGTGCCAGCAGCTTCGGGATAGGGGACACTGAAGCTTTCTTT. Together with reference TRBV5-6 and TRBJ1-1, the CDR3 gives the full variable domain: DAGVTQSPTHLIKTRGQQVTLRCSPKSGHDTVSWYQQALGQGPQFIFQYYEEEERQRGNFPDRFSGHQFPNYSSELNVNALLLGDSALYLCASSFGIGDTEAFFGQGTRLTVV.

The chain couples TRBV6-6 to TRBJ2-1; TRBD2 matches at 11 bases. V lost 5 bases, J lost 6 bases, and 9 bases stayed unmatched. Germline V CDR1 and CDR2: MNHNY, SVGAGI (reference sequence). This CDR3 has 16 residues. DNA of the CDR3: TGTGCCAGCAGTGTCCCGGGACTAGCGGCCAGCAATGAGCAGTTCTTC. It translates to CASSVPGLAASNEQFF.

This chain connects TRBV18 to TRBJ1-2, with D possibly TRBD1 on 5 matching bases. Per the germline V gene, CDR1 is KGHSH and CDR2 is LQKENI. There are 13 residues in the CDR3. V was shortened by 2 bases and J by 7 bases, with 11 bases between the two germline ends. The CDR3 DNA reads as TGTGCCAGCTCACCATTTACGGGGGGTGGCTACACCTTC. This translates into CASSPFTGGGYTF.

V and J are TRBV28 and TRBJ1-6, with TRBD1 identical over 10 bases. V shed 5 bases, J shed 8 bases, and the junction held 3 bases outside the gene matches. Germline V CDR1 and CDR2: MDHEN, SYDVKM. The CDR3 totals 14 residues. The CDR3: CASSGDRGYSPLHF. The CDR3 coding sequence is TGTGCCAGCAGTGGGGACAGGGGTTATTCACCCCTCCACTTT.

The chain carries TRBV30 and TRBJ2-3, with TRBD2 matching over 11 bases. V trimming: 7 bases; J trimming: 2 bases; junction bases outside the gene matches: 2. Per the germline V gene, CDR1 is GTSNPN and CDR2 is SVGIG (reference sequence). The CDR3 consists of 13 residues. The CDR3 bases are TGTGCCTTGGGACTAGCGGTCACAGATACGCAGTATTTT. Protein product: CALGLAVTDTQYF.

The CDR3 sequence is CASSEGSNQPQHF. DNA for the CDR3: TGTGCCAGCAGTGAAGGTAGCAATCAGCCCCAGCATTTT. V gene TRBV2 combines with J gene TRBJ1-5; D ambiguous. Germline CDR1 SNHLY, CDR2 FYNNEI. The CDR3 spans 13 residues. V lost 1 base to trimming and J lost 0 bases, with 1 base between them.

The V and J genes are TRBV19 and TRBJ2-3; unclear D gene. The CDR3 is 12 residues long. Germline V CDR1 and CDR2: LNHDA, SQIVND (reference sequence). The germline V and J ends were trimmed by 5 bases and 3 bases, with 6 bases remaining between them. The CDR3 sequence: CASSPTTDTQYF. The DNA of the CDR3 is TGTGCCAGTAGTCCTACGACAGATACGCAGTATTTT. The variable domain in full, with the rest retrieved from reference TRBV19 and TRBJ2-3, is DGGITQSPKYLFRKEGQNVTLSCEQNLNHDAMYWYRQDPGQGLRLIYYSQIVNDFQKGDIAEGYSVSREKKESFPLTVTSAQKNPTAFYLCASSPTTDTQYFGPGTRLTVL.

This chain connects TRBV30 to TRBJ2-6, with TRBD2 matching over 7 bases. J lost 0 bases, V lost 0 bases, and 5 bases had no gene match. The CDR3 loop spans 17 amino acids. CDR1 and CDR2 (germline): GTSNPN, SVGIG (reference sequence). The CDR3 loop reads CAWSVSGTRSGANVLTF. For the CDR3, the DNA is TGTGCCTGGAGTGTCAGCGGGACCCGCTCTGGGGCCAACGTCCTGACTTTC.

CDR3 region: CASSLLGAAGELFF. The CDR3, as DNA: TGTGCCAGCTCACTCCTAGGGGCGGCCGGGGAGCTGTTTTTT. The rearrangement links TRBV18 to TRBJ2-2, with a tentative D call TRBD1 (5 bases). V was clipped by 4 bases and J by 6 bases, with 12 bases between them. Germline V lookup: CDR1 KGHSH, CDR2 LQKENI. This CDR3 spans 14 amino acids.

V is TRBV28 and J is TRBJ2-3; D gene uncertain. Trimming took 3 bases from V and 6 from J, leaving 22 bases between them. CDR1 MDHEN and CDR2 SYDVKM come from the germline V gene. This CDR3 region has 17 residues. The CDR3 is CASSFPTSPGLADTQYF. As DNA, the CDR3 is TGTGCCAGCAGTTTCCCTACCTCCCCGGGCCTGGCGGATACGCAGTATTTT.

The chain is built from TRBV20-1 and TRBJ2-7; tentatively, D is TRBD2 (5 bases). CDR1 and CDR2 from the germline V gene are DFQATT and SNEGSKA (reference sequence). The CDR3 has 11 amino acids. Trimming left V 6 bases short and J 5 bases short, with 11 bases between. The CDR3 is CSALLVHEQYF. As DNA, the CDR3 is TGCAGTGCCCTACTAGTCCACGAGCAGTACTTC.